What follows are 10 T cell receptor beta chains derived from one specimen sequenced in a study of TIL therapy for anti-PD-1-resistant metastatic lung cancer. Sequencing used immunoSEQ v3. Sequencing was performed with immunoSEQ multiplex PCR; in TCRdb, only in-frame clones are kept and a portion is missing. The data hold tens of thousands of clones, with 60% to 80% observed a single time. As to time point: pre-treatment sample, taken before nivolumab and TIL therapy. Material: blood, obtained at baseline. These receptor sequences come from a woman aged 30-79 years with non-small cell lung cancer.

This clone was seen only once. This sequence joins TRBV25-1 and TRBJ1-6, with D possibly being TRBD1 (6 bases). The length of the CDR3 is 13 residues. Trimming left V 4 bases short and J 10 bases short, with 11 bases between. The germline V gene encodes CDR1 MGHDK and CDR2 SYGVNS. The CDR3 coding sequence is TGTGCCAGCAGTGTTTCAGGGGAATCACCCCTCCACTTT. This gives the protein CASSVSGESPLHF. Combining the CDR3 with reference TRBV25-1 and TRBJ1-6 gives the whole variable domain EADIYQTPRYLVIGTGKKITLECSQTMGHDKMYWYQQDPGMELHLIHYSYGVNSTEKGDLSSESTVSRIRTEHFPLTLESARPSHTSQYLCASSVSGESPLHFGNGTRLTVT.

The rearrangement joins TRBV7-8 to TRBJ1-4, with a possible D match to TRBD1 (5 bases). Trimming removed 7 bases from V and 7 bases from J, with 19 bases in between. This CDR3 region has 15 residues. Germline loops: CDR1 SGHVS, CDR2 FQNEAQ. The CDR3 region has the DNA TGTGCCAGCACCTTGGGACGATCGGGTTCTGAAAAACTGTTTTTT. Protein sequence: CASTLGRSGSEKLFF.

The CDR3 coding sequence is TGCGCCAGCAGCTTGGGGCCTAGCGGTTCTGGGGAGCAGTACTTC. As protein: CASSLGPSGSGEQYF. The V call is TRBV5-1, the J call TRBJ2-7; 7 bases are a match to TRBD2. The J segment lost 7 bases and the V segment lost 0 bases, leaving 10 bases of the junction unmatched. Looked up from germline, CDR1 is SGHRS and CDR2 is YFSETQ. CDR3 length: 15 amino acids.

The chain links TRBV14 to TRBJ2-1; D ambiguous. Germline V gives CDR1 SGHDN, CDR2 FVKESK. This CDR3 contains 13 residues. V was shortened by 1 base and J by 9 bases, with 10 bases between the two germline ends. The CDR3 DNA reads as TGTGCCAGCAGCCAAGTACGGAGTAGTGAGCAGTTCTTC. Translated, it gives CASSQVRSSEQFF.

This clone was counted only a few times. A junction boundary mismatches the germline segment, possibly from a read error. The chain combines TRBV30 with TRBJ2-6; 8 bases are shared with TRBD1. CDR3 length equals 19 residues. The germline V gene encodes CDR1 GTSNPN and CDR2 SVGIG (reference sequence). CDR3 sequence (DNA): TGTGCCCGGAGCCCCCCTTCCCAAAATACGACAGGGGAACCCAACGTCCTGACTTTC. Protein product: CARSPPSQNTTGEPNVLTF.

This clone ranks as medium-sized (0.01 to 0.1%). The J gene is TRBJ1-1, the V gene TRBV7-6; D possibly corresponds to TRBD1 (6 bases). With 5 bases removed from V and 2 bases from J, the gap between germline ends came to 9 bases. Looked up from germline, CDR1 is SGHVS and CDR2 is FNYEAQ. This CDR3 comprises 13 residues. The CDR3 DNA is TGTGCCAGCAGCCCGGACAGTAACACTGAAGCTTTCTTT. Translating gives CASSPDSNTEAFF.

This chain joins TRBV6-5 and TRBJ1-2, with 7 bases aligning to TRBD1. The junction had 7 bases not matched to a gene; V was cut back by 5 bases and J by 4 bases. Germline CDR1 reads MNHEY; CDR2 reads SVGAGI. This CDR3 region has 14 residues. The CDR3 DNA reads TGTGCCAGCAGTGAAGGGACAGCTCTCTATGGCTACACCTTC. It translates to CASSEGTALYGYTF.

The J gene is TRBJ2-6, the V gene TRBV4-2; 7 bases are shared with TRBD1. Losses at the gene ends were 0 bases for V and 10 bases for J; bases not matched to a gene: 3. CDR1 and CDR2 from the germline V gene are LGHNA and YNFKEQ. This CDR3 contains 14 residues. The CDR3 coding sequence is TGTGCCAGCAGCCAAGATGGGACAGTAAACGTCCTGACTTTC. It encodes CASSQDGTVNVLTF.

This clone was found a few times. The chain is built from TRBV7-9 and TRBJ1-1; D is uncertain. The germline CDR1 and CDR2 sequences are SEHNR and FQNEAQ (reference sequence). The CDR3 contains 14 residues. The V and J ends lost 2 bases and 1 base respectively, with 8 bases between them. The CDR3 DNA reads TGTGCCAGCAGCTTACAGGTCCGGAACACTGAAGCTTTCTTT. Its translation: CASSLQVRNTEAFF.

The chain is built from TRBV4-1 and TRBJ1-5, with D unresolved. V was pared by 3 bases and J by 1 base, with 7 bases between. This CDR3 is 14 amino acids long. CDR1 is MGHRA and CDR2 is YSYEKL in the germline V gene. The CDR3 spells CASSHPDSNQPQHF. The CDR3 coding sequence is TGCGCCAGCAGCCATCCGGACAGCAATCAGCCCCAGCATTTT.